This T cell receptor (beta chain) originates from a study of blood T cells in healthy people across ages. Primed by a sample-barcoded 5' primer and a J-beta primer mix, a second PCR proceeded for about 7 to 11 cycles. MiXCR, run by TCRdb on the 5' RACE reads, gives a single entry per CDR3 protein. The sample gives roughly 900,000 distinct CDR3 sequences, around 48% of which show up once; roughly an eighth is in the top ten. To note about this clonotype: Antigen specificity is unknown.

General observations from the study: TCR beta diversity tracked closely with naive T cell percentage. Greater diversity and more naive CD4+ cells were seen in long-lived donors than in aged donors.

CDR3 length: 15 amino acids. V lost 0 bases, J lost 4 bases, and 8 bases stayed unmatched. CDR1 and CDR2 from the germline V gene are DFQATT and SNEGSKA (reference sequence). The sequenced material came from blood. The TCR sequence derives from a man younger than 40 in good health. V and J are TRBV20-1 and TRBJ2-5; 7 bases are a match to TRBD1. CDR3 sequence: CSARDPRTGPETQYF. CDR3 coding DNA: TGCAGTGCTAGAGATCCTAGGACAGGTCCAGAGACCCAGTACTTC.